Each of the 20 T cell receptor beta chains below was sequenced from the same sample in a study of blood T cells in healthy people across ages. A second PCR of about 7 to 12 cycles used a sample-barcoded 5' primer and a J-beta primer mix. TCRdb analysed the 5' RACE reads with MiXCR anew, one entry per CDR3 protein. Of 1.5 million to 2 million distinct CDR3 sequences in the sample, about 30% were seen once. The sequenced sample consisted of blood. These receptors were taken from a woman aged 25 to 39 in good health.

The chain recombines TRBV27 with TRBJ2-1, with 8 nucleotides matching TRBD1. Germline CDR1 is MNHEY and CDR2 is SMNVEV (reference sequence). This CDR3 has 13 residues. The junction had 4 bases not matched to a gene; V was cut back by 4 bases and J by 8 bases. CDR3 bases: TGTGCCAGCAGTTGGCCAGGGGGCTATGAGCAGTTCTTC. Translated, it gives CASSWPGGYEQFF.

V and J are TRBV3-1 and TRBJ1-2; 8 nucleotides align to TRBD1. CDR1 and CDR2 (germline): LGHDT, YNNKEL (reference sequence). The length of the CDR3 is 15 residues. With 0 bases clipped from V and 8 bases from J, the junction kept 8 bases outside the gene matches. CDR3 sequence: CASSQDLAQGVGYTF. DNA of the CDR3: TGTGCCAGCAGCCAAGATCTAGCACAGGGGGTAGGCTACACCTTC.

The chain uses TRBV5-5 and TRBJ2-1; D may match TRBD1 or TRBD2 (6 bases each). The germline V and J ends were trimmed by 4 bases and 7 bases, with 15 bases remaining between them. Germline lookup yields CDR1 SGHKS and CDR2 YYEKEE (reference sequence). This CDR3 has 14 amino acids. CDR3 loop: CASSIGGAMNEQFF. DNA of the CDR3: TGTGCCAGCAGCATCGGGGGCGCAATGAATGAGCAGTTCTTC. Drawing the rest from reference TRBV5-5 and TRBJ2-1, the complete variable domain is DAGVTQSPTHLIKTRGQQVTLRCSPISGHKSVSWYQQVLGQGPQFIFQYYEKEERGRGNFPDRFSARQFPNYSSELNVNALLLGDSALYLCASSIGGAMNEQFFGPGTRLTVL.

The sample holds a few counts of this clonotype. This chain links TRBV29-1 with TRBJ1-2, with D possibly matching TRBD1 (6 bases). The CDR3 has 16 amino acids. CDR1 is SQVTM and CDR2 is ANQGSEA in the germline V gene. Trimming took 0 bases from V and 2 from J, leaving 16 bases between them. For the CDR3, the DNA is TGCAGCGTTGAAGAGCCTACAGGGCCCCCAAACTATGGCTACACCTTC. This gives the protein CSVEEPTGPPNYGYTF.

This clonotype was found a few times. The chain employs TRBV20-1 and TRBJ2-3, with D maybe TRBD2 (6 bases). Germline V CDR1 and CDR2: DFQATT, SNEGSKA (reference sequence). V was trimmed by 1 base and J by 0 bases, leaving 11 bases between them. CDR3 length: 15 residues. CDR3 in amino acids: CSARVPGVSTDTQYF. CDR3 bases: TGCAGTGCTAGAGTTCCGGGAGTCAGCACAGATACGCAGTATTTT.

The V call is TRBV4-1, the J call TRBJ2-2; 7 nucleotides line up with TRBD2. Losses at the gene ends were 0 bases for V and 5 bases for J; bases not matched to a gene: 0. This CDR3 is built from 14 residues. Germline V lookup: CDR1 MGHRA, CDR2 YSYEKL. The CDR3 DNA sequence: TGCGCCAGCAGCCAAGATAGCGGGACCGGGGAGCTGTTTTTT. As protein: CASSQDSGTGELFF.

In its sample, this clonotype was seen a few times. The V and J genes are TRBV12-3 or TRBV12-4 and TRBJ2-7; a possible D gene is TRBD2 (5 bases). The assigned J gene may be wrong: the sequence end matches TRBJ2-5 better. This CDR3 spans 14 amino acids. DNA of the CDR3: TGTGCCAGCAGTTTAGGGCAGAGGGAGGAGACCCAGTACTTC. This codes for CASSLGQREETQYF.

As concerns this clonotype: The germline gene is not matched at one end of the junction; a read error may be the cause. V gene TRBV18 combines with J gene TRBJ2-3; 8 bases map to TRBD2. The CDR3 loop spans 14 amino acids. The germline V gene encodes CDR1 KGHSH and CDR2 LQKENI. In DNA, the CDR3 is TGTGCCAGCTCATCCTGGACTAGCCCAGATACGCAATATTTT. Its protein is CASSSWTSPDTQYF.

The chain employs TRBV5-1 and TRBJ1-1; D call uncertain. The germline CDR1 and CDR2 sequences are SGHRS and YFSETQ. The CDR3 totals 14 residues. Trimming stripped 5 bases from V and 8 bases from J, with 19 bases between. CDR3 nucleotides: TGCGCCAGCAGACCCGGTTCGGGGTTCGGGGAAGCTTTCTTT. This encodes CASRPGSGFGEAFF.

The CDR3 nucleotides read TGTGCCAGCAGTACCGACAGGGCGGACACTGAAGCTTTCTTT. Translated, it gives CASSTDRADTEAFF. V gene TRBV6-5 combines with J gene TRBJ1-1; 7 nucleotides align to TRBD1. With 5 bases clipped from V and 3 bases from J, the junction kept 6 bases outside the gene matches. This CDR3 region has 14 residues. CDR1 MNHEY and CDR2 SVGAGI come from the germline V gene.

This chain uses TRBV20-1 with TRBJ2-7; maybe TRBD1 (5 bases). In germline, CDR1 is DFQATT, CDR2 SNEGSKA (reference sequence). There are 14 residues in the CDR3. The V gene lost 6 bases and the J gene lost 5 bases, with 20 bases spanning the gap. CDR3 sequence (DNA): TGCAGTGCCATGGGAAGGGGCTTATGCAACGAGCAGTACTTC. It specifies CSAMGRGLCNEQYF.

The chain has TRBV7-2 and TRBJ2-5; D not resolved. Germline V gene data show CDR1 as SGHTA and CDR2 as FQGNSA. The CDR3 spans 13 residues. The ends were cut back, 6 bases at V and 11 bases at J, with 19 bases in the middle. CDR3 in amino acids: CASRFPPGYEQYF. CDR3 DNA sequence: TGTGCCAGCAGGTTTCCTCCGGGCTATGAGCAGTACTTC.

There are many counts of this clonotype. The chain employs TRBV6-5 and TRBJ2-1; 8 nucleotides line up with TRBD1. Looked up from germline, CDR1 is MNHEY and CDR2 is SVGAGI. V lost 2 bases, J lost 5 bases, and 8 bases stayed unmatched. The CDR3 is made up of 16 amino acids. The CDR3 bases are TGTGCCAGCAGTTACAGCAGGGGGCTGGAAAACAATGAGCAGTTCTTC. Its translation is CASSYSRGLENNEQFF.

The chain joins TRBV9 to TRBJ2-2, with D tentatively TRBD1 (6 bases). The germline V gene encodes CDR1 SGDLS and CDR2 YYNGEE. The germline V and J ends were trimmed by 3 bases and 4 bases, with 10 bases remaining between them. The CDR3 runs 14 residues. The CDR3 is CASSAGTTTGELFF. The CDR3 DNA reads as TGTGCCAGCAGCGCCGGGACAACCACCGGGGAGCTGTTTTTT.

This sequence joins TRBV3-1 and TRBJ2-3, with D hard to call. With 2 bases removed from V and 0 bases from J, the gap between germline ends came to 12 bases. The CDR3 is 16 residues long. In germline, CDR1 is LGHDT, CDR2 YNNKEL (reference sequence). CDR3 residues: CASSQNRLPSTDTQYF. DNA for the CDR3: TGTGCCAGCAGCCAAAATCGGCTCCCTAGCACAGATACGCAGTATTTT.

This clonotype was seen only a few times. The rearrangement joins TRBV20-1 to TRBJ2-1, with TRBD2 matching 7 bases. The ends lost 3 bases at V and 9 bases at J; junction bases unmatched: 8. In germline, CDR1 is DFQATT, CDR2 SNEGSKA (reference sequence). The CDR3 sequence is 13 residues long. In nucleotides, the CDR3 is TGCAGTGCTAGGTCGGGAGCGGGGAGTGAGCAGTTCTTC. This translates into CSARSGAGSEQFF.

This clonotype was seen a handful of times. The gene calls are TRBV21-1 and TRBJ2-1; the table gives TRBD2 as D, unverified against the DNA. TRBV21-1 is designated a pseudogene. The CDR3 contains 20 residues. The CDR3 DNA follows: TGTGCCAGCAGGCAACCGGGAGCGGGAGGGCCTCTAGGAGTTCCCAATGAGCAGTTCTTC. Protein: CASRQPGAGGPLGVPNEQFF.

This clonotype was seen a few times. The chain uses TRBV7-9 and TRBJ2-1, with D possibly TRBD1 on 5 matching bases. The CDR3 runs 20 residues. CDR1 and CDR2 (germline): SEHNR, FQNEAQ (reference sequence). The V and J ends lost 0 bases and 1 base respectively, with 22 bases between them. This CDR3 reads CASSLAVGVDTGHSYNEQFF. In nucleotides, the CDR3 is TGTGCCAGCAGCTTAGCGGTAGGAGTAGACACCGGACATTCCTACAATGAGCAGTTCTTC.

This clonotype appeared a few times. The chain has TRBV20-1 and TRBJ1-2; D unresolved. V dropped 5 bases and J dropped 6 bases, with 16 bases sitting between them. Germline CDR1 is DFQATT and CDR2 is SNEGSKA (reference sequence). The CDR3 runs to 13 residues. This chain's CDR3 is CSAAKDGPNGYTF. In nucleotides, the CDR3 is TGCAGTGCTGCAAAGGACGGTCCAAATGGCTACACCTTC.

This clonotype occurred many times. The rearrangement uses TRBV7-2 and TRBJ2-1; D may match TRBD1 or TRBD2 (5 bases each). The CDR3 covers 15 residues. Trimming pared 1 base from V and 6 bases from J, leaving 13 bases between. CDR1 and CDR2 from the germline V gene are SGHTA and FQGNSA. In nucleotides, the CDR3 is TGTGCCAGCAGCTTAGGTCCCGGGGCTACCAATGAGCAGTTCTTC. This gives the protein CASSLGPGATNEQFF.